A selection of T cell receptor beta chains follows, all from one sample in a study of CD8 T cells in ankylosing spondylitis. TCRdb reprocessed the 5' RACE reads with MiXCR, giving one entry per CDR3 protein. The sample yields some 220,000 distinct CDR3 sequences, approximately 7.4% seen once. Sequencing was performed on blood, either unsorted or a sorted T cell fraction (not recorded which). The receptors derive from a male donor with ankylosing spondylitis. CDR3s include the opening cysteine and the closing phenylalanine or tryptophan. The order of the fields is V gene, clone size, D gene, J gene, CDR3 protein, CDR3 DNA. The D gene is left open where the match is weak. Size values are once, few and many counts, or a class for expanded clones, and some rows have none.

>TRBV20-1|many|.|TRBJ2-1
CSARDWDNTYNEQFF
TGCAGTGCTAGAGACTGGGACAATACCTACAATGAGCAGTTCTTC
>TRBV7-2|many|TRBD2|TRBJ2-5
CASSLGGLAGGETQYF
TGTGCCAGCAGCTTAGGGGGGCTAGCGGGAGGAGAGACCCAGTACTTC
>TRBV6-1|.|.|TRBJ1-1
CASTPGGANTEAFF
TGTGCCAGCACCCCCGGGGGGGCAAACACTGAAGCTTTCTTT
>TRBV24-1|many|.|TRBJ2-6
CATSAAPSGANVLTF
TGTGCCACCAGTGCCGCTCCCTCTGGGGCCAACGTCCTGACTTTC
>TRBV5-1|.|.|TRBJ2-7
CASSFSAYEQYF
TGCGCCAGCAGCTTCAGCGCCTACGAGCAGTACTTC
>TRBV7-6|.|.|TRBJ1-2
CASSPGDTLNYGYTF
TGTGCCAGCAGCCCCGGGGACACCCTTAACTATGGCTACACCTTC
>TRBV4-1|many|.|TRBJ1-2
CASSLSGTFNYGYTF
TGCGCCAGCAGCCTAAGTGGGACTTTTAACTATGGCTACACCTTC
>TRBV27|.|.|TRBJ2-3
CASSLLNGRGADTQYF
TGTGCCAGCAGTCTCCTGAACGGGAGAGGCGCAGATACGCAGTATTTT
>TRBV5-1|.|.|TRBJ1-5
CASSLDPGAFDQPQHF
TGCGCCAGCAGCTTGGATCCAGGGGCCTTCGATCAGCCCCAGCATTTT
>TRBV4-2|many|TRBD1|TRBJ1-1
CASSLGTEAEAFF
TGTGCCAGCAGCCTTGGGACAGAGGCTGAAGCTTTCTTT
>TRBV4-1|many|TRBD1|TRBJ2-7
CASSQDRTGSSYEQYF
TGCGCCAGCAGCCAAGATAGGACAGGGAGCTCCTACGAGCAGTACTTC
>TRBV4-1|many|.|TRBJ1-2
CASSQEIDRVAPPYYGYTF
TGCGCCAGCAGCCAAGAAATTGACAGAGTCGCTCCCCCATACTATGGCTACACCTTC
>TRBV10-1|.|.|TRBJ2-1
CASGWGNEQFF
TGCGCCAGCGGATGGGGAAATGAGCAGTTCTTC
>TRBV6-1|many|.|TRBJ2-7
CASSEAGGGAYEQYF
TGTGCCAGCAGTGAAGCGGGAGGTGGTGCCTACGAGCAGTACTTC
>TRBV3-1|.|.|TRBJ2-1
CASSQVRLLSEQFF
TGTGCCAGCAGCCAAGTGAGGCTCCTCAGTGAGCAGTTCTTC